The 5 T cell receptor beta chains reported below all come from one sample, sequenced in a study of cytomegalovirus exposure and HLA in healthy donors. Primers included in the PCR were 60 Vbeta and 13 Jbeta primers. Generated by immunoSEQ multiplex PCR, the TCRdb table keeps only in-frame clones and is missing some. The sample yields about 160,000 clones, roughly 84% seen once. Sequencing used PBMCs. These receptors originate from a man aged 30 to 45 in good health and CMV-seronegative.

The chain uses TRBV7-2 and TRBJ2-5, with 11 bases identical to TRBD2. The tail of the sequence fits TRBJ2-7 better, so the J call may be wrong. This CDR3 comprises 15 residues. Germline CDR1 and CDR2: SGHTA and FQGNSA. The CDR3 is CASSWTSGLLNEQYF. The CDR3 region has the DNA TGTGCCAGCAGCTGGACTAGCGGGCTTCTCAACGAGCAGTACTTC.

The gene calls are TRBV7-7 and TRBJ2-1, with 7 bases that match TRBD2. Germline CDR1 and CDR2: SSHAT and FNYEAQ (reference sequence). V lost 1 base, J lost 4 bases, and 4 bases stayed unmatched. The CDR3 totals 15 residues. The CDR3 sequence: CASSLGGSWYNEQFF. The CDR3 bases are TGTGCCAGCAGCTTAGGCGGGAGTTGGTACAATGAGCAGTTCTTC.

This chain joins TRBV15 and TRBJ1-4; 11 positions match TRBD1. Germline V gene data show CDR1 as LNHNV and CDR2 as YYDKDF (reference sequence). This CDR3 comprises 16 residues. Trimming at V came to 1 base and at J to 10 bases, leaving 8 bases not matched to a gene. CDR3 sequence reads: CATSRGLGQGDGKLFF. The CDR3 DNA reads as TGTGCCACCAGCAGAGGATTGGGACAGGGGGACGGAAAACTGTTTTTT.

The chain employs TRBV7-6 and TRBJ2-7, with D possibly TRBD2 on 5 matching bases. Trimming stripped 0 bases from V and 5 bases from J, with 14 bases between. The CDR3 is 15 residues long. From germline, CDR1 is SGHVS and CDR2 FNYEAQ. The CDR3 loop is CASSLAQGSGDEQYF. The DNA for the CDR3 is TGTGCCAGCAGCTTAGCGCAAGGATCCGGGGACGAGCAGTACTTC.

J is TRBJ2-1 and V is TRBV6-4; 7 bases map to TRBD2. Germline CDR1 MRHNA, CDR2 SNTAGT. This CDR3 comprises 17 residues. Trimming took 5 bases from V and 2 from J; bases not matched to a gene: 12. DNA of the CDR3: TGTGCCAGCAGTCCCAAAGAAGGTGGGAGGGCCTACAATGAGCAGTTCTTC. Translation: CASSPKEGGRAYNEQFF.